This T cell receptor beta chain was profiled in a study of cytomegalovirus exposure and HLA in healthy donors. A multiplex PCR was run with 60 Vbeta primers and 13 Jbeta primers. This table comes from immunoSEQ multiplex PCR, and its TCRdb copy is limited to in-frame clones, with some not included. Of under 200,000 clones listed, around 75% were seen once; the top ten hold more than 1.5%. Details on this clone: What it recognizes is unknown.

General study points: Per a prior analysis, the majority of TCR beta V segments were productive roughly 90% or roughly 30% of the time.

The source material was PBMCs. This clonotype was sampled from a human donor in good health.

The CDR3 loop reads CASSFFPSGGAGETQYF. As DNA, the CDR3 is TGTGCCAGCAGCTTTTTCCCTAGCGGGGGGGCGGGGGAGACCCAGTACTTC. This chain connects TRBV7-2 to TRBJ2-5; 12 nucleotides match TRBD2. The CDR3 totals 17 residues. J gave up 5 bases and V 3 bases, and 10 bases lay outside the gene matches. In germline, CDR1 is SGHTA, CDR2 FQGNSA.